The next 5 T cell receptor beta chains were all read from a single sample in a study of T cells in Graves' hyperthyroidism and ophthalmopathy (dated by TCRdb to 2018 to 2020). The receptor library was made with multiplex PCR. Sequencing relied on an Illumina HiSeq 2000. The TCR beta CDR3 regions were amplified from RNA transcripts. The first round of RT-PCR for the TCR CDR3 was performed with the HTBI primer set and the Qiagen OneStep RT-PCR kit. The raw public reads went through TCRdb reprocessing: fastp at Q25, MiXCR clone calling, in-frame beta chains kept. When rows share a CDR3 protein, they turn into one entry using the most common DNA and genes. The sample data list a few hundred thousand distinct CDR3 sequences, and roughly 25% of these were observed just once. The ten largest clonotypes hold roughly 80% of the sample. Sequences were obtained from blood. The receptors come from a man aged 50 to 59 with Graves' hyperthyroidism.

This clonotype came up many times. The V and J genes are TRBV7-6 and TRBJ2-7, with D unresolved. Deletions cut 1 base from V and 0 bases from J, with 10 bases between. The CDR3 has 15 amino acids. Germline V lookup: CDR1 SGHVS, CDR2 FNYEAQ. CDR3 bases: TGTGCCAGCAGCTTAGACACTGCTAGCTCCTACGAGCAGTACTTC. This translates into CASSLDTASSYEQYF.

V and J are TRBV5-1 and TRBJ2-7; 7 nucleotides match TRBD2. V was pared by 0 bases and J by 2 bases, with 11 bases of the junction left unmatched. This CDR3 is built from 17 residues. The V gene's germline CDR1 is SGHRS and CDR2 YFSETQ. For the CDR3, the DNA is TGCGCCAGCAGCTTGGGTGAGGGAGGGAATTTCGCCTACGAGCAGTACTTC. This gives the protein CASSLGEGGNFAYEQYF.

To note about this clonotype: One end of the junction does not line up with germline, which may come from a read error. The chain links TRBV19 to TRBJ1-1; 7 bases are a match to TRBD1. The germline V gene encodes CDR1 LNHDA and CDR2 SQIVND (reference sequence). CDR3 length equals 15 residues. CDR3 region: CASSTSQGLKTEAFF. In nucleotides, the CDR3 is TGTGCCAGTAGTACCTCACAGGGGTTGAAAACTGAAGCTTTCTTT.

The V and J genes are TRBV5-8 and TRBJ1-1, with D unclear. The CDR3 is made up of 12 amino acids. Germline-derived CDR1 and CDR2 are SGHTS and YDEGEE. The V gene lost 0 bases and the J gene lost 7 bases, with 7 bases spanning the gap. As DNA, the CDR3 is TGTGCCAGCAGCTTGGTCGGTTATGAAGCTTTCTTT. Amino acid sequence: CASSLVGYEAFF.

V usage is TRBV12-3 or TRBV12-4 and J usage is TRBJ2-2; D unclear. The CDR3 has 12 residues. Trimming took 8 bases from V and 7 from J, leaving 11 bases between them. The CDR3 is CASLYLGGELFF. CDR3 nucleotide sequence: TGTGCCAGCTTATATCTGGGCGGGGAGCTGTTTTTT.